Each of the 30 T cell receptor beta chains below was sequenced from the same sample in a study of blood T cell repertoires in COVID-19. TCRdb's table, derived via immunoSEQ multiplex PCR, lists solely in-frame clones and lacks some. Among about 270,000 clones, around 87% were seen once, and the ten largest hold about 2.1%. The sequencing input was peripheral blood. These receptors came from a woman between 45 and 60 years old with acute or convalescent COVID-19.

The chain links TRBV6-1 to TRBJ1-5; possible D gene TRBD1, 5 bases. In germline, CDR1 is MNHNS, CDR2 SASEGT. The CDR3 sequence is 16 residues long. Between the trimmed V and J ends, which lost 0 bases and 9 bases, there was a span of 18 bases. CDR3 sequence reads: CASSEARLISGRPQHF. The CDR3, as DNA: TGTGCCAGCAGTGAAGCTAGACTGATATCAGGGCGGCCCCAGCATTTT.

This clone came up once. The V gene is TRBV7-2, the J gene TRBJ2-5, with 9 positions matching TRBD2. Germline CDR1 SGHTA, CDR2 FQGNSA. CDR3 length: 15 amino acids. After removal of 2 bases from V and 4 bases from J, the junction contained 5 bases not matched to a gene. The CDR3 DNA is TGTGCCAGCAGCTTAATAGCGGGAGCCCCAGAGACCCAGTACTTC. Translation gives CASSLIAGAPETQYF.

The CDR3 reads CASSPSGTASGEKLFF. The CDR3 DNA is TGTGCCAGCTCACCATCTGGGACAGCAAGTGGGGAAAAACTGTTTTTT. The J gene is TRBJ1-4, the V gene TRBV18; 7 bases are shared with TRBD1. J lost 8 bases, V lost 2 bases, and 11 bases had no gene match. Germline V gene lookup returns CDR1 KGHSH and CDR2 LQKENI. The CDR3 is 16 amino acids.

The chain combines TRBV10-1 with TRBJ2-7; D is perhaps TRBD1 (5 bases). There are 15 residues in the CDR3. The V gene lost 3 bases and the J gene lost 6 bases, with 18 bases spanning the gap. Germline lookup yields CDR1 WNHNN and CDR2 SYGVQD (reference sequence). The CDR3 protein is CASSESFGYRCEQYF. The CDR3 nucleotides are TGCGCCAGCAGTGAATCATTCGGGTACAGGTGCGAGCAGTACTTC.

As concerns this clone: The conserved final phenylalanine or tryptophan is absent from the CDR3, which likely points to a read error. Because the CDR3's place on the DNA is in doubt, the DNA is left out and the CDR3 is given as listed by TCRdb. The genes are TRBV2 and TRBJ2-7; TRBD2, the table's D call, lacks a check against the DNA. Per germline, CDR1 SNHLY and CDR2 FYNNEI. The CDR3 is 14 residues long, ends included. The CDR3 sequence is CAGNTGLAGDVVLY.

This clone appeared a single time. The chain combines TRBV5-1 with TRBJ2-1; 8 positions agree with TRBD1. Germline assignment: CDR1 SGHRS and CDR2 YFSETQ. There are 15 residues in the CDR3. V lost 5 bases, J lost 2 bases, and 6 bases stayed unmatched. CDR3 sequence (DNA): TGCGCCAGCAGTGGGGAGGACAGGGCCTACAATGAGCAGTTCTTC. It specifies CASSGEDRAYNEQFF.

The V call is TRBV29-1, the J call TRBJ2-5, with 7 nucleotides matching TRBD2. Germline assignment: CDR1 SQVTM and CDR2 ANQGSEA. The V segment lost 0 bases and the J segment 3 bases; nucleotides outside the gene matches: 4. The CDR3 totals 14 residues. The CDR3 coding sequence is TGCAGCGTTGAAGATATGGGACTAAAAGAGACCCAGTACTTC. Translated: CSVEDMGLKETQYF. Filled out from reference TRBV29-1 and TRBJ2-5, the complete variable domain reads SAVISQKPSRDICQRGTSLTIQCQVDSQVTMMFWYRQQPGQSLTLIATANQGSEATYESGFVIDKFPISRPNLTFSTLTVSNMSPEDSSIYLCSVEDMGLKETQYFGPGTRLLVL.

The chain is built from TRBV30 and TRBJ2-3, with TRBD1 matching over 10 bases. Germline CDR1 reads GTSNPN; CDR2 reads SVGIG (reference sequence). Trimming at V came to 2 bases and at J to 2 bases, leaving 13 bases not matched to a gene. The CDR3 has 18 amino acids. The CDR3 DNA reads TGTGCCTGGAGTCCTTCGCGGGTGACAGGGGGCTACACAGATACGCAGTATTTT. Its translation is CAWSPSRVTGGYTDTQYF.

This sequence joins TRBV30 and TRBJ1-1, with a possible D match to TRBD1 (6 bases). Germline V gene sequence: CDR1 GTSNPN, CDR2 SVGIG (reference sequence). The CDR3 length is 14 residues. The V end lost 0 bases, the J end lost 4 bases, and 12 bases lay between the germline ends. The CDR3 nucleotides are TGTGCCTGGAGTGTCGACAGGCGTGGCACTGAAGCTTTCTTT. This gives the protein CAWSVDRRGTEAFF.

The chain links TRBV27 to TRBJ2-1; perhaps TRBD1 as D (6 bases). Trimming took off 3 bases at V and 4 bases at J, with 13 bases between the two ends. The length of the CDR3 is 15 residues. Germline CDR1 reads MNHEY; CDR2 reads SMNVEV (reference sequence). CDR3 residues: CASSFFGQQYNEQFF. The CDR3 DNA is TGTGCCAGCAGTTTCTTCGGACAGCAGTACAATGAGCAGTTCTTC.

This sequence joins TRBV29-1 and TRBJ1-1; 7 nucleotides line up with TRBD1. CDR3 length: 13 residues. The V and J ends lost 5 bases and 3 bases, in that order; junction bases with no gene match: 6. Germline V gene sequence: CDR1 SQVTM, CDR2 ANQGSEA. The CDR3: CSVLGGGYTEAFF. In DNA, the CDR3 is TGCAGCGTTCTAGGGGGCGGGTACACTGAAGCTTTCTTT.

J is TRBJ1-1 and V is TRBV7-2; D is ambiguous. The CDR3 sequence is 13 residues long. Between the trimmed V and J ends, which lost 0 bases and 6 bases, there was a span of 8 bases. CDR1 is SGHTA and CDR2 is FQGNSA in the germline V gene. The CDR3 here is CASSLALRSEAFF. For the CDR3, the DNA is TGTGCCAGCAGCTTAGCCCTCCGGTCTGAAGCTTTCTTT.

This chain links TRBV5-5 with TRBJ2-6; 8 bases map to TRBD1. The germline V gene has CDR1 SGHKS and CDR2 YYEKEE (reference sequence). The CDR3 extends over 17 amino acids. V lost 3 bases to trimming and J lost 0 bases; unmatched junction nucleotides: 5. CDR3 nucleotide sequence: TGTGCCAGCAGCTCGGGACAGGAGACCTCTGGGGCCAACGTCCTGACTTTC. This translates into CASSSGQETSGANVLTF. Drawing the rest from reference TRBV5-5 and TRBJ2-6, the complete variable domain is DAGVTQSPTHLIKTRGQQVTLRCSPISGHKSVSWYQQVLGQGPQFIFQYYEKEERGRGNFPDRFSARQFPNYSSELNVNALLLGDSALYLCASSSGQETSGANVLTFGAGSRLTVL.

A few counts support this clone. The gene calls are TRBV28 and TRBJ1-1, with D perhaps TRBD1 (5 bases). CDR1 MDHEN and CDR2 SYDVKM come from the germline V gene. CDR3 size: 14 residues. V was trimmed by 2 bases and J by 7 bases, leaving 14 bases between them. The CDR3: CASSLAVGQGEAFF. The CDR3 coding sequence is TGTGCCAGCAGTTTAGCGGTTGGGCAGGGTGAAGCTTTCTTT.

The chain couples TRBV28 to TRBJ1-1, with D uncertain. Germline lookup yields CDR1 MDHEN and CDR2 SYDVKM. This CDR3 comprises 15 residues. The V end lost 7 bases, the J end lost 0 bases, and 15 bases lay between the germline ends. The CDR3 here is CASTRRFQVNTEAFF. The CDR3 DNA sequence: TGTGCCAGCACCCGTAGGTTTCAGGTGAACACTGAAGCTTTCTTT.

This clone was observed once. This chain links TRBV7-2 with TRBJ2-5; D unresolved. Germline V CDR1 and CDR2: SGHTA, FQGNSA. Trimming removed 2 bases from V and 0 bases from J, with 7 bases in between. The CDR3 is 14 residues long. The CDR3: CASSLWQDQETQYF. The CDR3 DNA follows: TGTGCCAGCAGCTTATGGCAGGACCAAGAGACCCAGTACTTC. The full variable domain, with the rest looked up from reference TRBV7-2 and TRBJ2-5, is GAGVSQSPSNKVTEKGKDVELRCDPISGHTALYWYRQSLGQGLEFLIYFQGNSAPDKSGLPSDRFSAERTGGSVSTLTIQRTQQEDSAVYLCASSLWQDQETQYFGPGTRLLVL.

This rearrangement joins TRBV27 to TRBJ2-1; D might be TRBD1 (5 bases). The length of the CDR3 is 13 residues. CDR1 is MNHEY, CDR2 SMNVEV, per germline (reference sequence). Trimming stripped 5 bases from V and 1 base from J, with 6 bases between. The CDR3 spells CASSRTSYNEQFF. The DNA of the CDR3 is TGTGCCAGCAGTCGGACATCCTACAATGAGCAGTTCTTC.

The V gene is TRBV24-1, the J gene TRBJ2-2; TRBD1 agrees at 9 bases. The trim removed 3 bases at V and 7 bases at J, leaving 5 bases unmatched. This CDR3 is built from 15 residues. Germline assignment: CDR1 KGHDR and CDR2 SFDVKD. CDR3 protein: CATSDVGQGGGELFF. DNA of the CDR3: TGTGCCACCAGTGATGTGGGACAGGGTGGCGGGGAGCTGTTTTTT.

This chain uses TRBV28 with TRBJ2-5, with 11 bases identical to TRBD2. Germline lookup yields CDR1 MDHEN and CDR2 SYDVKM. After removal of 7 bases from V and 8 bases from J, the junction contained 9 bases not matched to a gene. CDR3 size: 14 residues. The CDR3 loop reads CASTPRLAGGTQYF. The DNA of the CDR3 is TGTGCCAGCACCCCCCGGCTAGCGGGAGGAACCCAGTACTTC.

The rearrangement joins TRBV27 to TRBJ2-7; D perhaps matches TRBD1 (6 bases). The V gene lost 6 bases and the J gene lost 3 bases, with 12 bases spanning the gap. The CDR3 runs to 13 residues. The germline CDR1 and CDR2 sequences are MNHEY and SMNVEV (reference sequence). The DNA of the CDR3 is TGTGCCAGCAGCCGGGACACTTTCTACGAGCAGTACTTC. This codes for CASSRDTFYEQYF.

This clone turned up a few times. The chain has TRBV4-2 and TRBJ2-5; 11 nucleotides align to TRBD2. Germline V lookup: CDR1 LGHNA, CDR2 YNFKEQ. J gave up 1 base and V 0 bases, and 1 base lay outside the gene matches. The CDR3 sequence is 16 residues long. In DNA, the CDR3 is TGTGCCAGCAGCCAAGAGGGACTAGCGGTCCAAGAGACCCAGTACTTC. It codes for CASSQEGLAVQETQYF.

This chain joins TRBV2 and TRBJ2-2; 11 positions match TRBD2. Germline lookup yields CDR1 SNHLY and CDR2 FYNNEI. With 5 bases clipped from V and 4 bases from J, the junction kept 3 bases outside the gene matches. This CDR3 has 15 residues. The CDR3 nucleotides read TGTGCCAGCAGTACTGGACTAGCGGGCACCGGGGAGCTGTTTTTT. It is translated as CASSTGLAGTGELFF.

V and J are TRBV5-1 and TRBJ2-2; 9 nucleotides align to TRBD1. This CDR3 comprises 14 residues. The trim removed 3 bases at V and 6 bases at J, leaving 3 bases unmatched. CDR1 and CDR2 (germline): SGHRS, YFSETQ. CDR3 nucleotides: TGCGCCAGCAGCTGGGACAGGGTTGCCGGGGAGCTGTTTTTT. Translated, it gives CASSWDRVAGELFF.

The chain recombines TRBV6-5 with TRBJ1-2; 9 bases align to TRBD1. CDR1 is MNHEY and CDR2 is SVGAGI in the germline V gene. V was clipped by 2 bases and J by 6 bases; unmatched bases: 4. This CDR3 contains 14 residues. DNA of the CDR3: TGTGCCAGCAGTTACGACAGGACAGGGGATGGCTACACCTTC. Amino acid sequence: CASSYDRTGDGYTF.

J is TRBJ2-1 and V is TRBV7-3; D not resolved. The V end lost 2 bases, the J end lost 6 bases, and 14 bases lay between the germline ends. The CDR3 extends over 15 amino acids. Germline CDR1 is SGHTA and CDR2 is FQGTGA. As DNA, the CDR3 is TGTGCCAGCAGCTTAGGCGGCCCCTATCGCAATGAGCAGTTCTTC. The encoded protein is CASSLGGPYRNEQFF.

The chain combines TRBV28 with TRBJ2-5; 9 positions match TRBD2. After removal of 3 bases from V and 3 bases from J, the junction contained 8 bases not matched to a gene. The CDR3 has 16 residues. The germline gives CDR1 MDHEN, CDR2 SYDVKM. The CDR3 DNA follows: TGTGCCAGCAGTTTGAACCTAGCGGGAATTAAAGAGACCCAGTACTTC. Its protein product is CASSLNLAGIKETQYF.

This chain uses TRBV27 with TRBJ1-5; no reliable D call. The CDR3 loop spans 14 amino acids. The germline CDR1 and CDR2 sequences are MNHEY and SMNVEV (reference sequence). V lost 6 bases, J lost 2 bases, and 11 bases lay in between. The CDR3 here is CASSPRRGNQPQHF. The CDR3 coding sequence is TGTGCCAGCAGCCCGAGGCGGGGCAATCAGCCCCAGCATTTT.

V gene TRBV4-2 combines with J gene TRBJ2-7; 8 bases fit TRBD2. Trimming at V came to 0 bases and at J to 0 bases, leaving 4 bases not matched to a gene. From germline, CDR1 is LGHNA and CDR2 YNFKEQ. This CDR3 is built from 16 residues. The CDR3 DNA is TGTGCCAGCAGCCAAGATACCGGGACTAGCTCCTACGAGCAGTACTTC. As protein: CASSQDTGTSSYEQYF.

This rearrangement joins TRBV7-2 to TRBJ1-5; tentatively, D is TRBD1 (5 bases). The CDR3 sequence is 16 residues long. V was trimmed by 2 bases and J by 6 bases, leaving 17 bases between them. CDR1 and CDR2 from the germline V gene are SGHTA and FQGNSA. Here the CDR3 DNA reads TGTGCCAGCAGCTTATGGCAGGGTGGCCGTGGTCAGCCCCAGCATTTT. Amino acids: CASSLWQGGRGQPQHF.

The chain combines TRBV10-3 with TRBJ2-5; D perhaps matches TRBD2 (6 bases). The length of the CDR3 is 13 residues. Germline V lookup: CDR1 ENHRY, CDR2 SYGVKD. V was pared by 7 bases and J by 4 bases, with 13 bases between. CDR3 protein: CAIMPSEGETQYF. The CDR3 DNA is TGTGCCATCATGCCGTCGGAGGGAGAGACCCAGTACTTC.